This TCR beta chain was observed in a study of shared clonotypes between healthy human individuals. Study-level information: Researchers assigned three CD4 naive, three CD4 memory, two CD8 naive and one CD8 memory plate to each donor. General observations from the study: The study found lower generation probabilities in non-shared clonotypes than in those shared by all four donors.

This CDR3 comprises 15 residues. The germline gives CDR1 LNHDA, CDR2 SQIVND (reference sequence). V lost 3 bases to trimming and J lost 3 bases, with 12 bases between them. CD4+ cells yielded CD45RA+ naive and CD45RA-negative memory subsets. Clones were sequenced by immunoSEQ multiplex PCR, and TCRdb holds only the in-frame ones, with some missing. Of more than 550,000 clones listed, roughly 72% are singletons. In regard to this clone: What it recognizes is unknown.

Sequencing was performed on memory CD4+ T cells sorted from blood. Stated subset: CD45RA-negative fraction. This clonotype was sampled from a woman aged 25 to 39 in good health. V gene TRBV19 combines with J gene TRBJ1-5; D gene unclear. The CDR3, as DNA: TGTGCCAGTAGTATTTACTCCGCGCTCAATCAGCCCCAGCATTTT. Amino acids: CASSIYSALNQPQHF. Full variable domain (missing parts from reference TRBV19 and TRBJ1-5): DGGITQSPKYLFRKEGQNVTLSCEQNLNHDAMYWYRQDPGQGLRLIYYSQIVNDFQKGDIAEGYSVSREKKESFPLTVTSAQKNPTAFYLCASSIYSALNQPQHFGDGTRLSIL.